The clone carrying this TCR beta chain was seen a handful of times. The antigen is undetermined. The V gene's germline CDR1 is DFQATT and CDR2 SNEGSKA (reference sequence). The length of the CDR3 is 15 residues. V was cut by 0 bases and J by 10 bases, with 16 bases left in between. TCRdb re-analysed the 5' RACE reads in MiXCR, keeping a single row per CDR3 protein. The sample consists of 380,000 or so distinct CDR3 sequences, roughly an eighth of them appearing once. The sample belongs to a study of T-cell memory formation after mild COVID-19. Study-wide context: For the most part, TCR clusters were specific to one donor. Study-level points and caveats: A second wave expanding day 15 to 37 was CD4+-biased; contracting clones were balanced.

This receptor was obtained from a man between 18 and 35 years old who had mild COVID-19 (a few samples of this study predate the infection). Cell type and time point are not known. The specimen sequenced was PBMCs or a T cell subset sorted from them (not recorded which). The chain employs TRBV20-1 and TRBJ1-6; a possible D gene is TRBD1 (5 bases). The CDR3 loop reads CSAREGVAPGSPLHF. The DNA for the CDR3 is TGCAGTGCTAGAGAAGGGGTGGCTCCGGGATCACCCCTCCACTTT.